This T cell receptor (beta chain) was observed in a study of identical twins. Study-wide results and caveats: Insertions were reduced in abundant cord blood beta clonotypes but not in memory repertoires.

Unique molecular identifiers were present on the cDNA, and a universal primer site came from template switching. TCRdb re-called the 5' RACE reads through MiXCR, storing one row per CDR3 protein. The table records around 690,000 distinct CDR3 sequences, around 20% of them present only once. The CDR3 runs 14 residues. The V end was cut by 7 bases, the J end by 0 bases, with 12 bases between. This clonotype has more than one count but fewer than ten. Its antigen is unknown. These sequences were also reported in another study, on T cells expressing NK-cell markers. That paper notes: With an anti-gamma-delta TCR antibody, sorting in several experiments was kept to alpha-beta TCR T cells. Specificity for HCMV among expanded NKG2C+ T cell clones was not established.

This chain uses TRBV12-3 or TRBV12-4 with TRBJ1-1, with D unclear. Material for sequencing was PBMCs. The TCR originated in a woman between 18 and 30 years old in good health. CDR3 sequence reads: CASILRGMNTEAFF. The CDR3 nucleotides are TGTGCCAGCATCCTCCGCGGTATGAACACTGAAGCTTTCTTT.